Included here is one T cell receptor (beta chain) sequence, with context. This entry is derived from a study of control samples from healthy donors and cancer patients. Using immunoSEQ multiplex PCR, the repertoire was profiled, and TCRdb retains in-frame clones only, with some absent. Of 390,000 or so clones listed, around nine tenths are singletons. Trimming removed 6 bases from V and 1 base from J, with 12 bases in between. Germline loops: CDR1 SGHDN, CDR2 FVKESK. The CDR3 is made up of 14 amino acids. Sample: PBMCs. This rearrangement joins TRBV14 to TRBJ2-5, with no clear D. The clonotype was recovered from a man aged 35 to 55 with head and neck cancer. The CDR3 region is CASSGQALQETQYF. The CDR3 region has the DNA TGTGCCAGCAGTGGGCAGGCCCTCCAAGAGACCCAGTACTTC.